One sample yielded the 32 T cell receptor beta chains listed below, sequenced in a study of T cells in Graves' hyperthyroidism and ophthalmopathy. Using RNA transcripts as the source, TCR beta CDR3 regions were amplified. HTBI primers were employed in a first-round RT-PCR of the TCR CDR3. TCRdb re-derived calls from the multiplex PCR reads in MiXCR, one entry per CDR3 protein. The data contain about 840,000 distinct CDR3 sequences, roughly 40% of them singletons. Sequenced sample: blood. The receptors come from a man aged 18 to 30 with Graves' hyperthyroidism.

This clonotype appeared a single time. The gene calls are TRBV7-2 and TRBJ1-1; 7 bases match TRBD1. The CDR3 contains 14 residues. Germline-derived CDR1 and CDR2 are SGHTA and FQGNSA. With V trimmed by 8 bases and J by 3 bases, 9 bases remained unmatched. The CDR3 DNA reads as TGTGCCAGCTCCGGGACAGCACCCGACACTGAAGCTTTCTTT. Protein: CASSGTAPDTEAFF.

DNA of the CDR3: TGTGCCAGCTCACCTTCAGGGGGAGAAGAGCAGTACTTC. Translating gives CASSPSGGEEQYF. This chain links TRBV13 with TRBJ2-7; TRBD1 matches at 7 bases. This CDR3 has 13 residues. The V segment lost 8 bases and the J segment 7 bases; nucleotides outside the gene matches: 11. CDR1 is PRHDT and CDR2 is FYEKMQ in the germline V gene (reference sequence). Filled out from reference TRBV13 and TRBJ2-7, the complete variable domain reads AAGVIQSPRHLIKEKRETATLKCYPIPRHDTVYWYQQGPGQDPQFLISFYEKMQSDKGSIPDRFSAQQFSDYHSELNMSSLELGDSALYFCASSPSGGEEQYFGPGTRLTVT.

A few counts support this clonotype. V is TRBV6-5 and J is TRBJ2-7; D might be TRBD2 (6 bases). V lost 5 bases and J lost 2, with 19 bases in between. Per the germline V gene, CDR1 is MNHEY and CDR2 is SVGAGI. This CDR3 region has 16 residues. This CDR3 is CASSPSRGTKTYEQYF. The CDR3 DNA reads as TGTGCCAGCAGTCCATCACGGGGGACGAAGACCTACGAGCAGTACTTC.

This clonotype has ten or more counts. V usage is TRBV14 and J usage is TRBJ2-2; no clear D gene. CDR3 length equals 13 residues. In germline, CDR1 is SGHDN, CDR2 FVKESK. Between the trimmed V and J ends, which lost 4 bases and 5 bases, there was a span of 8 bases. As DNA, the CDR3 is TGTGCCAGCAGCCCTCGGGTGACCGGGGAGCTGTTTTTT. This encodes CASSPRVTGELFF.

This clonotype was observed once. A read error may produce the germline difference seen at one junction end. The chain combines TRBV10-3 with TRBJ1-3, with D maybe TRBD1 (6 bases). CDR3 length: 14 amino acids. Looked up from germline, CDR1 is ENHRY and CDR2 is SYGVKD. The CDR3 nucleotides read TGTGCCACCGGGGGAACAGGGAACGGAAACACCGTATATTTT. Encoded protein: CATGGTGNGNTVYF.

The CDR3 sequence is CASSLDISGRTGTDTQYF. The CDR3, as DNA: TGTGCCAGCAGCTTAGATATCAGCGGGAGGACGGGCACAGATACGCAGTATTTT. The V call is TRBV7-2, the J call TRBJ2-3; 9 nucleotides match TRBD2. The V segment lost 1 base and the J segment 1 base; nucleotides outside the gene matches: 9. Germline V lookup: CDR1 SGHTA, CDR2 FQGNSA. The CDR3 loop spans 18 amino acids.

This clonotype has at least ten counts. The chain employs TRBV2 and TRBJ1-5; D is unclear. The germline V gene encodes CDR1 SNHLY and CDR2 FYNNEI. This CDR3 region has 12 residues. Trimming took 3 bases from V and 7 from J, leaving 7 bases between them. CDR3 in amino acids: CASSDTGQPQHF. CDR3 nucleotide sequence: TGTGCCAGCAGTGACACCGGGCAGCCCCAGCATTTT. Complete variable domain (other parts from reference TRBV2 and TRBJ1-5): EPEVTQTPSHQVTQMGQEVILRCVPISNHLYFYWYRQILGQKVEFLVSFYNNEISEKSEIFDDQFSVERPDGSNFTLKIRSTKLEDSAMYFCASSDTGQPQHFGDGTRLSIL.

This clonotype came up a few times. The chain recombines TRBV7-8 with TRBJ1-6, with D possibly being TRBD1 (5 bases). The CDR3 is 17 residues long. CDR1 and CDR2 from the germline V gene are SGHVS and FQNEAQ. V was shortened by 3 bases and J by 7 bases, with 19 bases between the two germline ends. This CDR3 is CASSLAYGDRRNSPLHF. CDR3 nucleotides: TGTGCCAGCAGCTTGGCCTACGGGGACCGCCGAAATTCACCCCTCCACTTT. The whole variable domain, filled in from reference TRBV7-8 and TRBJ1-6, reads GAGVSQSPRYKVAKRGQDVALRCDPISGHVSLFWYQQALGQGPEFLTYFQNEAQLDKSGLPSDRFFAERPEGSVSTLKIQRTQQEDSAVYLCASSLAYGDRRNSPLHFGNGTRLTVT.

The chain joins TRBV7-2 to TRBJ2-5; tentatively, D is TRBD2 (5 bases). V lost 5 bases, J lost 5 bases, and 18 bases lay in between. The CDR3 has 15 amino acids. Germline assignment: CDR1 SGHTA and CDR2 FQGNSA. For the CDR3, the DNA is TGTGCCAGCAGCCCCTACCGGGCTCCGGGGGAGACCCAGTACTTC. Translating gives CASSPYRAPGETQYF.

This rearrangement joins TRBV25-1 to TRBJ2-3; 9 bases are a match to TRBD1. V lost 1 base to trimming and J lost 7 bases; unmatched junction nucleotides: 6. Germline CDR1 and CDR2: MGHDK and SYGVNS. CDR3 length: 15 residues. The CDR3 region is CASSELGDREHTQYF. CDR3 bases: TGTGCCAGCAGTGAATTAGGGGACAGGGAACATACGCAGTATTTT.

This clonotype was recorded a few times. The chain carries TRBV6-5 and TRBJ2-7; TRBD2 might be the D (7 bases). The CDR3 extends over 13 amino acids. Germline CDR1 and CDR2: MNHEY and SVGAGI. Trimming cost V 4 bases and J 6 bases, with 13 bases left between them. The CDR3 DNA is TGTGCCAGCAGTTCCGGGGGGCTGGGCGAGCAGTACTTC. Encoded protein: CASSSGGLGEQYF.

This clonotype was seen a handful of times. At one end, the junction sequence differs from germline, possibly due to a read error. The V and J genes are TRBV11-1 and TRBJ2-2; weak D call: TRBD1 (6 bases). Germline values: CDR1 SGHAT, CDR2 FQDESV (reference sequence). CDR3 length equals 14 residues. The CDR3 DNA reads TGCGCCAGCAGCCAAGGGGGTGGGACCGGGGAGCTGTTTTTT. Translation: CASSQGGGTGELFF.

This chain connects TRBV7-3 to TRBJ1-3, with D maybe TRBD1 (5 bases). From germline, CDR1 is SGHTA and CDR2 FQGTGA. V was cut by 4 bases and J by 0 bases, with 19 bases left in between. The CDR3 length is 18 residues. CDR3 bases: TGTGCCAGCAGCTCCGCTTCCGGGACTCCAGCCTCTGGAAACACCATATATTTT. Protein sequence: CASSSASGTPASGNTIYF.

CDR3 sequence: CASSEEDGGLMQETQYF. The CDR3 DNA is TGTGCCAGCAGTGAAGAGGACGGGGGACTGATGCAAGAGACCCAGTACTTC. The rearrangement links TRBV2 to TRBJ2-5; D might be TRBD2 (6 bases). V was cut by 1 base and J by 2 bases, with 17 bases left in between. CDR1 and CDR2 (germline): SNHLY, FYNNEI. The CDR3 runs to 17 residues. Variable domain in full (rest from reference TRBV2 and TRBJ2-5): EPEVTQTPSHQVTQMGQEVILRCVPISNHLYFYWYRQILGQKVEFLVSFYNNEISEKSEIFDDQFSVERPDGSNFTLKIRSTKLEDSAMYFCASSEEDGGLMQETQYFGPGTRLLVL.

This chain connects TRBV24-1 to TRBJ1-5; tentatively, D is TRBD1 (5 bases). This CDR3 contains 13 residues. Germline CDR1 and CDR2: KGHDR and SFDVKD. V was trimmed by 3 bases and J by 13 bases, leaving 15 bases between them. The CDR3 sequence: CATSDARAGNQHF. In DNA form, the CDR3 reads TGTGCCACCAGTGATGCCAGGGCTGGCAATCAGCATTTT.

This clonotype was found a few times. The genes are TRBV7-9 and TRBJ1-1, with 7 bases lining up with TRBD1. The CDR3 length is 17 residues. In germline, CDR1 is SEHNR, CDR2 FQNEAQ (reference sequence). The V segment lost 5 bases and the J segment 4 bases; nucleotides outside the gene matches: 16. The CDR3 is CASSPIGQAVPSTEAFF. CDR3 DNA: TGTGCCAGCAGCCCGATCGGACAGGCGGTTCCTAGCACTGAAGCTTTCTTT.

The V gene is TRBV7-2, the J gene TRBJ2-7; 7 positions match TRBD1. Per germline, CDR1 SGHTA and CDR2 FQGNSA. The CDR3 is made up of 13 amino acids. Unmatched junction bases numbered 11, after V lost 6 bases and J lost 9 bases. In DNA, the CDR3 is TGTGCCAGCAGTTTCAAAGACAGGGACATGCAGTACTTC. It translates to CASSFKDRDMQYF.

This clonotype was found many times. The rearrangement links TRBV29-1 to TRBJ1-4; D is perhaps TRBD1 (5 bases). V was pared by 6 bases and J by 10 bases, with 12 bases between. This CDR3 has 11 residues. CDR1 is SQVTM, CDR2 ANQGSEA, per germline. The CDR3 sequence: CSVSTEAKLFF. Here the CDR3 DNA reads TGCAGCGTGTCGACAGAGGCAAAACTGTTTTTT.

The V and J genes are TRBV10-3 and TRBJ2-3; 7 positions agree with TRBD1. Germline CDR1 and CDR2: ENHRY and SYGVKD. There are 16 residues in the CDR3. Trimming cost V 5 bases and J 0 bases; bases outside gene matches: 8. The CDR3 loop reads CAISMRQGASTDTQYF. Written as DNA, the CDR3 is TGTGCCATCAGTATGCGACAGGGTGCTAGCACAGATACGCAGTATTTT.

This clonotype was counted many times. The V gene is TRBV20-1, the J gene TRBJ2-7; a weak D match, TRBD2 (6 bases). There are 12 residues in the CDR3. CDR1 and CDR2 from the germline V gene are DFQATT and SNEGSKA (reference sequence). V lost 5 bases to trimming and J lost 2 bases, with 10 bases between them. The CDR3 DNA is TGCAGTGCTCGGGACTTGCCCTACGAGCAGTACTTC. Amino acids: CSARDLPYEQYF.

This clonotype has a count of ten or more. The V gene is TRBV19, the J gene TRBJ1-1, with 11 bases aligning to TRBD1. The CDR3 contains 15 residues. With 5 bases clipped from V and 4 bases from J, the junction kept 6 bases outside the gene matches. CDR1 and CDR2 (germline): LNHDA, SQIVND (reference sequence). The CDR3 reads CASSPRTGGGTEAFF. The CDR3 DNA sequence: TGTGCCAGTAGTCCAAGGACAGGGGGCGGCACTGAAGCTTTCTTT.

As for this clonotype: A junction end diverges from the germline sequence, so it may reflect a read error. The chain has TRBV10-3 and TRBJ2-7, with TRBD2 as a possible D gene (5 bases). The CDR3 consists of 13 residues. Germline lookup yields CDR1 ENHRY and CDR2 SYGVKD. CDR3 bases: TGTGCCATCAGTGAGTCCGCGGGCTACGTGCAGTACTTC. Its protein is CAISESAGYVQYF.

This clonotype came up a few times. This rearrangement joins TRBV11-3 to TRBJ1-1, with a tentative D call TRBD1 (5 bases). Germline loops: CDR1 SGHNT, CDR2 YENEEA. The V end was cut by 6 bases, the J end by 8 bases, with 19 bases between. This CDR3 region has 14 residues. CDR3 loop: CASSLELVRGEAFF. The CDR3 nucleotides read TGTGCCAGCAGTCTCGAGTTAGTACGGGGCGAAGCTTTCTTT.

The rearrangement joins TRBV12-3 or TRBV12-4 to TRBJ1-1; 9 nucleotides match TRBD1. The CDR3 is made up of 13 amino acids. J gave up 1 base and V 9 bases, and 3 bases lay outside the gene matches. CDR3 DNA sequence: TGTGCCAGTATGGGACAGGGGAACACTGAAGCTTTCTTT. Its translation: CASMGQGNTEAFF.

This clonotype showed up just a few times. The CDR3, as DNA: TGTGCCAGCACAACCGGTTTTGCGGGACTCAACCAAGAGACCCAGTACTTC. Translation: CASTTGFAGLNQETQYF. This chain connects TRBV7-2 to TRBJ2-5; tentatively, D is TRBD2 (6 bases). V was trimmed by 7 bases and J by 0 bases, leaving 21 bases between them. From germline, CDR1 is SGHTA and CDR2 FQGNSA. CDR3 length: 17 residues.

The chain carries TRBV6-2 or TRBV6-3 and TRBJ2-6; no firm D call. The V gene lost 4 bases and the J gene lost 0 bases, with 7 bases spanning the gap. Germline-derived CDR1 and CDR2 are MNHEY and SVGEGT. This CDR3 has 15 residues. CDR3 DNA sequence: TGTGCCAGCAGTTCTGCCTCCTCTGGGGCCAACGTCCTGACTTTC. Amino acid sequence: CASSSASSGANVLTF.

This clonotype was recorded once. Lacking the conserved final phenylalanine or tryptophan, this CDR3 likely reflects a read error. No DNA is shown, since the ends of the CDR3 on it are uncertain; the CDR3 is the one TCRdb lists. The chain employs TRBV9 and TRBJ2-2; the table calls TRBD2, which could not be checked here. Germline V gene lookup returns CDR1 SGDLS and CDR2 YYNGEE. The CDR3 is 11 amino acids in total, end residues counted. The CDR3 protein is CASSVAGGGTL.

This clonotype is a singleton in its sample. An end of the junction does not agree with germline; a read error may underlie this. The chain links TRBV12-3 or TRBV12-4 to TRBJ1-6; D is uncertain. The CDR3 consists of 14 residues. CDR3 nucleotides: TGTGCCAGCATTTTAGACGGATCGTCTTCACCCCTCCACTTT. Translation: CASILDGSSSPLHF.

The sample holds a few counts of this clonotype. The CDR3 nucleotides read TGTGCCAGCAGTGAAGCGCGGGGTAACAATCAGCCCCAGCATTTT. It is translated as CASSEARGNNQPQHF. V is TRBV2 and J is TRBJ1-5; D remains ambiguous. The ends were cut back, 0 bases at V and 3 bases at J, with 9 bases in the middle. Germline values: CDR1 SNHLY, CDR2 FYNNEI. This CDR3 is built from 15 residues.

The chain couples TRBV5-1 to TRBJ1-4, with D maybe TRBD1 (5 bases). The CDR3 is made up of 15 amino acids. From germline, CDR1 is SGHRS and CDR2 YFSETQ. V shed 6 bases and J shed 7 bases, with 19 bases lying between them. DNA for the CDR3: TGCGCCAGCACCACGACCGGGACGCCCTCTGAAAAACTGTTTTTT. This translates into CASTTTGTPSEKLFF.

The chain joins TRBV10-3 to TRBJ1-5, with 7 nucleotides matching TRBD1. CDR3 length equals 12 residues. The germline V gene encodes CDR1 ENHRY and CDR2 SYGVKD. After removal of 10 bases from V and 7 bases from J, the junction contained 7 bases not matched to a gene. CDR3: CATGTAIQPQHF. CDR3 bases: TGTGCCACCGGGACAGCAATCCAGCCCCAGCATTTT.

This sequence joins TRBV19 and TRBJ1-1; D is possibly TRBD1 (6 bases). The V end lost 7 bases, the J end lost 4 bases, and 13 bases lay between the germline ends. Germline V gene sequence: CDR1 LNHDA, CDR2 SQIVND (reference sequence). The CDR3 has 13 amino acids. The CDR3 coding sequence is TGTGCCAGTATGGAGGGGGTCGGCACTGAAGCTTTCTTT. Protein: CASMEGVGTEAFF.